The 14 T cell receptor beta chains below come from one sample, sequenced in a study of CD4 T cells in relation to SARS-CoV-2 and coronaviruses (dated by TCRdb to about 2021). Libraries were made using the immunoSEQ multiplex PCR assay. The source is immuneACCESS, and TCRdb retained only in-frame sequences with V and J called. Part of the clones is not carried over; for the studies checked, unresolved V genes explain less than half of this, and the remainder is unexplained. This sample is represented by tens of thousands of clones; more than 80% of them were singletons. The ten largest clones capture under 0.25% of the sample. CD4+ T cells from unexposed donors were collected before the COVID-19 pandemic (2011-2018). Input material: naive CD4+ T cells from PBMCs. The intended sense of this specimen's cell subset or site label: naive CD4+ T cells isolated by negative enrichment. All receptors derive from a human donor in good health.

The rearrangement uses TRBV28 and TRBJ2-5; D tentatively fits TRBD1 or TRBD2 (5 bases each). The CDR3 sequence is 16 residues long. The V and J ends lost 4 bases and 5 bases respectively, with 20 bases between them. Germline V gene sequence: CDR1 MDHEN, CDR2 SYDVKM. The CDR3 here is CASSSPRDLKKETQYF. In DNA, the CDR3 is TGTGCCAGCAGTTCGCCCCGGGACCTGAAAAAGGAGACCCAGTACTTC.

The CDR3 reads CASSPTWGRETQYF. The CDR3 nucleotides read TGTGCCAGCAGCCCCACGTGGGGCAGGGAGACCCAGTACTTC. J is TRBJ2-5 and V is TRBV6-2 or TRBV6-3, with a weak D call TRBD1 (5 bases). V was cut by 6 bases and J by 5 bases, with 16 bases left in between. The germline V gene encodes CDR1 MNHEY and CDR2 SVGEGT. The CDR3 has 14 amino acids.

The V gene is TRBV19, the J gene TRBJ1-1, with 9 bases lining up with TRBD1. The CDR3 length is 11 residues. V was pared by 9 bases and J by 8 bases, with 4 bases of the junction left unmatched. The germline gives CDR1 LNHDA, CDR2 SQIVND (reference sequence). CDR3 in amino acids: CARTGGEEAFF. The CDR3 DNA reads as TGTGCCAGAACAGGGGGCGAGGAAGCTTTCTTT.

In its sample, this clone was seen once. This chain uses TRBV6-5 with TRBJ1-6; D perhaps matches TRBD1 (6 bases). Germline CDR1 is MNHEY and CDR2 is SVGAGI. This CDR3 has 15 residues. Trimming took off 4 bases at V and 7 bases at J, with 14 bases between the two ends. This chain's CDR3 is CASSFFWTENSPLHF. In DNA, the CDR3 is TGTGCCAGCAGTTTTTTCTGGACAGAGAATTCACCCCTCCACTTT.

The table lists this clone with a count of one. The gene calls are TRBV9 and TRBJ2-3; D might be TRBD2 (6 bases). The CDR3 is 13 residues long. Germline V gene data show CDR1 as SGDLS and CDR2 as YYNGEE. Trimming shortened V by 4 bases and J by 7 bases, and 13 bases separated the two germline ends. CDR3 DNA: TGTGCCAGCAGCCCCCAGGAGGGAAATACGCAGTATTTT. It codes for CASSPQEGNTQYF.

This sequence joins TRBV29-1 and TRBJ2-7; 9 nucleotides line up with TRBD1. V was clipped by 6 bases and J by 1 base; unmatched bases: 10. This CDR3 has 15 residues. Germline V gene sequence: CDR1 SQVTM, CDR2 ANQGSEA. The CDR3 sequence: CSVENPGQGSYEQYF. The DNA for the CDR3 is TGCAGCGTGGAAAATCCGGGACAGGGATCCTACGAGCAGTACTTC.

The chain joins TRBV7-3 to TRBJ2-7; D tentatively fits TRBD1 or TRBD2 (5 bases each). CDR1 is SGHTA and CDR2 is FQGTGA in the germline V gene. The CDR3 runs 16 residues. Trimming removed 1 base at V and 6 bases at J, with 19 bases between. The CDR3 spells CASSLISRVGRGEQYF. CDR3 nucleotides: TGTGCCAGCAGCTTAATATCGAGAGTGGGACGTGGCGAGCAGTACTTC.

This chain uses TRBV7-8 with TRBJ2-7; a possible D gene is TRBD1 (5 bases). With 2 bases removed from V and 2 bases from J, the gap between germline ends came to 13 bases. This CDR3 is 15 amino acids long. The germline CDR1 and CDR2 sequences are SGHVS and FQNEAQ. The CDR3: CASSLTRQGPYEQYF. In DNA form, the CDR3 reads TGTGCCAGCAGCTTAACTCGGCAGGGCCCCTACGAGCAGTACTTC. The full variable domain, in which reference TRBV7-8 and TRBJ2-7 provide the parts outside the CDR3, is GAGVSQSPRYKVAKRGQDVALRCDPISGHVSLFWYQQALGQGPEFLTYFQNEAQLDKSGLPSDRFFAERPEGSVSTLKIQRTQQEDSAVYLCASSLTRQGPYEQYFGPGTRLTVT.

The V and J genes are TRBV6-2 or TRBV6-3 and TRBJ1-5; no definite D call. Germline assignment: CDR1 MNHEY and CDR2 SVGEGT. V lost 2 bases and J 7 bases, leaving 12 bases between the germline ends. There are 14 residues in the CDR3. The CDR3 spells CASSYAGSGQPQHF. Here the CDR3 DNA reads TGTGCCAGCAGTTACGCGGGTAGTGGGCAGCCCCAGCATTTT.

The rearrangement joins TRBV7-3 to TRBJ2-3; 11 nucleotides line up with TRBD2. Trimming cost V 4 bases and J 4 bases; bases outside gene matches: 4. The CDR3 totals 15 residues. In germline, CDR1 is SGHTA, CDR2 FQGTGA. The CDR3 reads CASSSGLAGADTQYF. The DNA of the CDR3 is TGTGCCAGCAGCTCAGGACTAGCGGGTGCAGATACGCAGTATTTT.

This clone was recorded a few times. V is TRBV3-1 (or the pseudogene TRBV3-2) and J is TRBJ1-3; the D is unclear. Germline V gene sequence: CDR1 LGHDT, CDR2 YNNKEL (reference sequence). Trimming pared 3 bases from V and 1 base from J, leaving 4 bases between. This CDR3 comprises 13 residues. DNA of the CDR3: TGTGCCAGCAGCCATTCTTCTGGAAACACCATATATTTT. Translation gives CASSHSSGNTIYF.

This chain uses TRBV12-3 or TRBV12-4 with TRBJ2-3, with D uncertain. The CDR3 consists of 12 residues. V dropped 8 bases and J dropped 0 bases, with 6 bases sitting between them. CDR3 region: CASGGSTDTQYF. CDR3 coding DNA: TGTGCCAGCGGTGGAAGCACAGATACGCAGTATTTT.

The chain employs TRBV5-1 and TRBJ2-3, with 8 bases fitting TRBD1. Germline CDR1 SGHRS, CDR2 YFSETQ. The CDR3 is 15 amino acids. Unmatched junction bases numbered 10, after V lost 6 bases and J lost 4 bases. CDR3 DNA sequence: TGCGCCAGCAAGTCACAGGGGGTGGGCGCAGATACGCAGTATTTT. Translated: CASKSQGVGADTQYF.

This clone was detected only once. The chain links TRBV10-3 to TRBJ2-1; weak D call: TRBD2 (6 bases). From germline, CDR1 is ENHRY and CDR2 SYGVKD. Trimming shortened V by 1 base and J by 15 bases, and 16 bases separated the two germline ends. CDR3 length equals 13 residues. The CDR3 spells CAISEFGGESGFF. CDR3 DNA: TGTGCCATCAGTGAGTTTGGCGGGGAGTCCGGGTTCTTC.